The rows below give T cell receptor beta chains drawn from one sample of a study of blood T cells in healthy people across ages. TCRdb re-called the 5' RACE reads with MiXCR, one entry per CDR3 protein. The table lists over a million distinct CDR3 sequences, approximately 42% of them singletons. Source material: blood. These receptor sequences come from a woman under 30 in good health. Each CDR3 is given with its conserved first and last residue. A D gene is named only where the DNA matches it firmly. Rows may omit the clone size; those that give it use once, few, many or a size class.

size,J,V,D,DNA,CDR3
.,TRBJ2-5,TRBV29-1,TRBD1,TGCAGCGTTGAAGAACAGGGGGAGACCCAGTACTTC,CSVEEQGETQYF
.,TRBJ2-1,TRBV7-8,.,TGTGCCAGCAGCTTAGGGTACGGTGGTGAGCAGTTCTTC,CASSLGYGGEQFF
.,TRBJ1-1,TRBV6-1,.,TGTGCCAGCAGTGAAATAGGGGCCACTGAAGCTTTCTTT,CASSEIGATEAFF
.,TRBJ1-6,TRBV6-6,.,TGTGCCAGCAGGCCGCCCATGGGGACCTATAATTCACCCCTCCACTTT,CASRPPMGTYNSPLHF
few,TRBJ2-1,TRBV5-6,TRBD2,TGTGCCAGCAGCTTCCGACTAGCGGCTAGCTCCTACAATGAGCAGTTCTTC,CASSFRLAASSYNEQFF
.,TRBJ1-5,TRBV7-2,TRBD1,TGTGCCAGCAGCTCTCACCGGACAGGGAACAATCAGCCCCAGCATTTT,CASSSHRTGNNQPQHF
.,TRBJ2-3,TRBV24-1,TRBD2,TGTGCCACCAGTGATCTGGGGCAGATCGGGGGGTCTGGAACAGATACGCAGTATTTT,CATSDLGQIGGSGTDTQYF
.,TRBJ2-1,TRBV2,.,TGTGCCAGCACCGAACCAGGGAAGGATGAGCAGTTCTTC,CASTEPGKDEQFF
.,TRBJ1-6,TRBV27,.,TGTGCCAGCAGGTCGGGGGGGTCACCCCTCCACTTT,CASRSGGSPLHF
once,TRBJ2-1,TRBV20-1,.,TGCAGTGCTAGTGGCGGTGGTCAGTTCTTC,CSASGGGQFF
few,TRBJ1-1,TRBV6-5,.,TGTGCCAGCAGTTACGAGGGGGGTGAGACTGAAGCTTTCTTT,CASSYEGGETEAFF
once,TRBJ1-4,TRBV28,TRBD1,TGTGCCAGCGGGTTAGAGGGGGCCACTAATGAAAAACTGTTTTTT,CASGLEGATNEKLFF
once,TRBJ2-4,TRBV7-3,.,TGTGCCAGCAGCTTAAAAGGGGGTAGCGGAGCCAAAAACATTCAGTACTTC,CASSLKGGSGAKNIQYF
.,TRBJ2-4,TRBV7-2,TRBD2,TGTGCCAGCAGCTTAGCGTGGGGACTAGCGGGGGCGGAAAACATTCAGTACTTC,CASSLAWGLAGAENIQYF
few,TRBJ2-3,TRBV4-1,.,TGCGCCAGCAGCCAAGAGGGTCTAGGGGGGGCGTTAGATACGCAGTATTTT,CASSQEGLGGALDTQYF
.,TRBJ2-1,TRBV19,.,TGTGCCAGTAGTATTGAGGGCCCGTACAATGAGCAGTTCTTC,CASSIEGPYNEQFF
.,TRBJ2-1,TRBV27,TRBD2,TGTGCCAGCCGAGGACTAGCGGCATACAATGAGCAGTTCTTC,CASRGLAAYNEQFF
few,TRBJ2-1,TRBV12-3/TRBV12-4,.,TGTGCCTTGAGCCGCCTCTTCACCTACAATGAGCAGTTCTTC,CALSRLFTYNEQFF
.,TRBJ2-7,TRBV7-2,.,TGTGCCAGCAGCATCCTAGCCGGAACCGGCAATGAGCAGTACTTC,CASSILAGTGNEQYF
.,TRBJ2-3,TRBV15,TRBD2,TGTGCCACCAGCGGGGGGGACGACGGAGGCACAGATACGCAGTATTTT,CATSGGDDGGTDTQYF
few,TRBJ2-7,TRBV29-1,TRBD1,TGCAGCGTTGATGGGGGACAGGAATCCTACGAGCAGTACTTC,CSVDGGQESYEQYF
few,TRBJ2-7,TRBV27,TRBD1,TGTGCCAGCAGTTCATCCGGGACAGGCTTCACCTACGAGCAGTACTTC,CASSSSGTGFTYEQYF
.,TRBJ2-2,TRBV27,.,TGTGCCAGCAGTTCCCGCGGACGGGGCACCGGGGAGCTGTTTTTT,CASSSRGRGTGELFF
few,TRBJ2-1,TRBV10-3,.,TGTGCCATCAGTGGGCCGTCCAGCGAGGTAAATGAGCAGTTCTTC,CAISGPSSEVNEQFF
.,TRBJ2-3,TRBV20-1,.,TGCAGTGTCTCCCTACTCACAGGTACGCAGTATTTT,CSVSLLTGTQYF
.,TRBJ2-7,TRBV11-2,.,TGTGCCAGCAGCGTAGCAGGTTATGGCTACGAGCAGTACTTC,CASSVAGYGYEQYF
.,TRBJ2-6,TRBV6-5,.,TGTGCCAGCATGAATCCTGGGGCCAACGTCCTGACTTTC,CASMNPGANVLTF
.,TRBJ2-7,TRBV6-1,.,TGTGCCAGCAGTGCGGCTCAGTACTACGAGCAGTACTTC,CASSAAQYYEQYF
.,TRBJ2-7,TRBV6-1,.,TGTGCCAGCAGTGAAGTCGGGGGACACTACGAGCAGTACTTC,CASSEVGGHYEQYF
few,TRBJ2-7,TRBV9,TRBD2,TGTGCCAGCAGCCCCCAGTCTAGCGGGGCAACCTACGAGCAGTACTTC,CASSPQSSGATYEQYF
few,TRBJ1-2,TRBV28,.,TGTGCCAGCAGTCCGGGGGAGGACACTGACTATGGCTACACCTTC,CASSPGEDTDYGYTF
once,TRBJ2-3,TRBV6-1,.,TGTGCCAGCAGTGCCCCTGCCCTACCGGCTGGCACAGATACGCAGTATTTT,CASSAPALPAGTDTQYF